One sample yielded the 3 T cell receptor beta chains listed below, sequenced in a study of patients and donors after allogeneic stem cell transplantation. TCRdb itself ran the RT-PCR reads through MiXCR, one entry per CDR3 protein. The table shows 920,000 or so distinct CDR3 sequences, with roughly 18% occurring only once. Input material: blood, either unsorted or a sorted T cell fraction (not recorded which). The origin of the receptors is a human donor who was either an allogeneic HSCT recipient or a stem cell or donor lymphocyte infusion donor (not recorded which). It is not recorded whose cells these are; they may come from a transplant donor.

The gene calls are TRBV6-1 and TRBJ2-5; TRBD2 matches at 9 bases. After removal of 6 bases from V and 1 base from J, the junction contained 12 bases not matched to a gene. From germline, CDR1 is MNHNS and CDR2 SASEGT. The CDR3 extends over 17 amino acids. The chain's CDR3 is CASSLGGGAVGQETQYF. The CDR3 nucleotides are TGTGCCAGCAGCTTGGGCGGGGGGGCCGTCGGCCAAGAGACCCAGTACTTC.

This clonotype was found a few times. The chain combines TRBV4-1 with TRBJ2-1, with 7 positions matching TRBD2. The length of the CDR3 is 16 residues. Losses at the gene ends were 0 bases for V and 2 bases for J; bases not matched to a gene: 4. Per the germline V gene, CDR1 is MGHRA and CDR2 is YSYEKL. CDR3 residues: CASSQETSPPYNEQFF. CDR3 sequence (DNA): TGCGCCAGCAGCCAAGAGACTAGCCCCCCCTACAATGAGCAGTTCTTC.

CDR3 sequence: CASTYSLDQRTYEQYF. Written as DNA, the CDR3 is TGCGCCAGCACCTATTCATTGGACCAGAGGACCTACGAGCAGTACTTC. The V call is TRBV5-1, the J call TRBJ2-7, with D uncertain. Germline CDR1 and CDR2: SGHRS and YFSETQ. V dropped 6 bases and J dropped 2 bases, with 21 bases sitting between them. The CDR3 length is 16 residues.